This T cell receptor beta chain comes out of a study of shared clonotypes between healthy human individuals (TCRdb year 2020). About the investigation overall: The cohort included three men and a couple of women between 18 and 49 years of age. For each donor, three plates each were used for CD4 naive and CD4 memory, two plates were used for CD8 naive, and one plate was used for CD8 memory. The study deeply sequenced blood TCR repertoires of about five healthy adults to estimate repertoire size and the extent of clonotype sharing between individuals. To increase sequencing depth and limit assay-specific biases, TCR repertoire library preparation and sequencing were carried out by different laboratories using diverse techniques. Each donor's leukapheresis produced roughly between roughly 0.85 and 10 billion PBMCs.

What the authors observed across the whole study: Sharing across four donors was observed for roughly 5.4% of naive CD4, under 4% of naive CD8, about 2.5% of memory CD4, and around 0.4% of memory CD8 clonotypes. Compared with non-shared clonotypes, clonotypes shared by all four sorted-subset donors had higher generation probabilities. Because the study included only a small number of donors, the genetic and exposure-history diversity represented was limited. Larger estimated clonotype richness was generally found for naive subsets than for memory subsets. Only blood was sampled, and tissue TCR repertoires likely differ from those in blood. Pairwise subsampling led to the expectation that sequencing depth would affect the degree of clonotype sharing among donors. Rarefaction of sorted-subset datasets indicated incomplete sequencing despite the large sequencing depth.

A remark on this clone: No cognate antigen has been identified for it. Base qualities were left out, and no much larger clone turns up one base away.

Using the deep immunoSEQ assay, multiplex PCR amplified TCR CDR3 regions from genomic DNA. Genomic DNA extracted from each cell subset was distributed evenly over all wells of several immunoSEQ 96-well plates, and each plate served as one replicate. For sorted subsets, roughly 0.2 ug genomic DNA, equal to 25,000 to 35,000 T cell genomes, was loaded into each replicate PCR. Purified libraries were quantified with a Qubit 3.0 fluorometer, sized on a Bioanalyzer 2100, and re-quantified with the KAPA Library Quantification kit. Every immunoSEQ 96-well plate was sequenced on a dedicated single-read 150-cycle Illumina NextSeq 550 flow cell. Regarding the original processing steps: The immunoSEQ output contained only junctional sequences without quality scores, so filtering could not match that applied to full-length reads. Sequences were annotated with PyIR, a Python wrapper for IgBLAST v1.9, using IMGT germline references to assign V/J genes and CDR3. Reads were filtered out if the reads had weak V/J assignments (E-value above 1e-6), no CDR3, stop codons, out-of-frame junctions, or ambiguous translated residues. V3J clonotypes were defined as sequences sharing the same inferred V gene, J gene, and CDR3 amino acid sequence. To compute the percentage overlap between repertoires, the number of shared unique clonotypes was divided by the size of the smaller repertoire. Repertoire richness was assessed with RTK rarefaction, the Chao1 estimator, and Recon v2.1 estimates of unobserved clonotypes. OLGA was used to compute generation probabilities for all TCRbeta clonotypes that the gDNA method yielded from a handful of donors. The table was pulled from immuneACCESS by TCRdb, which kept in-frame rearrangements only. Such tables lose some clones; where checked, under half of the loss comes from unresolved V genes, and the rest has no known cause. That table furnishes V, J and clone size, whereas the DNA furnished D and trimming. The sample contains some 2,400,000 clones, 90% to 97% of them found a single time. The ten largest clones represent 0.1% to 0.15% of the sample.

Healthy HIV-negative adults with no recently reported acute infections or vaccinations were included as donors. Every donor was a Caucasian adult residing in Nashville, Tennessee, USA. Magnetic negative selection was used to enrich CD4+ T cells, after which naive cells were positively selected on CD45RA and the negative fraction became the memory subset. After blood collection by leukapheresis, PBMCs were isolated using Ficoll-Histopaque density gradient centrifugation and then cryopreserved in the vapor phase of liquid nitrogen. Analytical flow cytometry was used to check the purity and quantity of each magnetically sorted T cell population. Genomic DNA was isolated from each sorted fraction and quantified by UV absorbance on a Nanodrop 2000c. At the junction V is shortened by 8 bases and J by 4 bases; bases outside the gene matches: 4. As encoded in the germline V gene, CDR1 is MNHNS while CDR2 is SASEGT. Including cysteine and phenylalanine, the CDR3 has 13 amino acids. The kept DNA is CDR3 alone, 39 bases in frame from the first base.

Material: naive CD4+ T cells sorted from blood. The sample's cell subset or site label, decoded: CD45RA+ positively selected. This TCR was sampled from a man aged 18 to 35 in good health. The sequence joins TRBV6-1 to TRBJ1-4; TRBD1 lines up with 7 middle nucleotides. The nucleotide sequence is given as TGTGCCAGCCGAAACAGGGGTAATGAAAAACTGTTTTTT. This translates into CASRNRGNEKLFF.